The rows below give T cell receptor beta chains drawn from one sample of a study of shared clonotypes between healthy human individuals. The assay was immunoSEQ multiplex PCR, and TCRdb's table has in-frame clones only and misses some. The sample records approximately 1,500,000 clones, 98% being singletons. Sequencing input: naive CD4+ T cells sorted from blood. The receptor set was obtained from a man aged 25-45 years in good health. CDR3s include the opening cysteine and the closing phenylalanine or tryptophan. A D gene is named only where the DNA matches it firmly. Rows give clone size only sometimes, using once, few, many, or a class for an expanded clone.

TRBV5-1	TRBD1	TRBJ2-7	NA	15	CASSFSGQGFHEQYF	TGCGCCAGCAGCTTCTCGGGACAGGGGTTCCACGAGCAGTACTTC
TRBV19	TRBD1	TRBJ2-3	NA	15	CASSSGDSGSDTQYF	TGTGCCAGTAGTTCCGGGGACAGTGGATCAGATACGCAGTATTTT
TRBV23-1	TRBD2	TRBJ2-7	once	15	CASSPGGNRRREQYF	TGCGCCAGCAGCCCCGGGGGGAACAGGCGAAGGGAGCAGTACTTC
TRBV11-2	NA	TRBJ2-5	NA	16	CASSLVLSLVQETQYF	TGTGCCAGCAGCTTAGTTCTTTCTTTGGTACAAGAGACCCAGTACTTC
TRBV28	NA	TRBJ1-1	NA	15	CASSPGGSLNTEAFF	TGTGCCAGCAGTCCGGGAGGCAGTTTGAACACTGAAGCTTTCTTT
TRBV28	TRBD1	TRBJ1-2	NA	15	CASSQRTGPLYGYTF	TGTGCCAGCAGTCAGAGGACAGGCCCCCTCTATGGCTACACCTTC
TRBV13	TRBD2	TRBJ2-7	NA	15	CASSSSGGRSYEQYF	TGTGCCAGCAGCTCCTCGGGAGGCCGCTCCTACGAGCAGTACTTC
TRBV29-1	NA	TRBJ1-5	NA	15	CSVAEGQFTDQPQHF	TGCAGCGTTGCCGAAGGACAGTTCACCGATCAGCCCCAGCATTTT
TRBV5-6	TRBD1	TRBJ2-5	NA	14	CASSYGQDGETQYF	TGTGCCAGCAGCTATGGACAGGACGGGGAGACCCAGTACTTC
TRBV7-9	NA	TRBJ2-1	NA	19	CASSLEATLGRGIHNEQFF	TGTGCCAGCAGCTTAGAAGCCACGTTGGGACGCGGGATCCACAATGAGCAGTTCTTC
TRBV7-9	NA	TRBJ2-6	once	13	CASRSSGANVLTF	TGTGCCAGCCGTAGCTCTGGGGCCAACGTCCTGACTTTC
TRBV6-1	NA	TRBJ2-1	NA	15	CASSANSRLDDEQFF	TGTGCCAGCAGTGCTAACTCTCGACTAGACGATGAGCAGTTCTTC
TRBV29-1	NA	TRBJ2-6	NA	14	CSVEGGSGANVLTF	TGCAGCGTTGAAGGGGGCTCTGGGGCCAACGTCCTGACTTTC
TRBV9	TRBD2	TRBJ2-1	NA	14	CASSVSGLAGGLFF	TGTGCCAGCAGCGTATCAGGACTAGCGGGAGGCCTGTTCTTC
TRBV5-1	NA	TRBJ2-7	NA	14	CASSLGGRSYEQYF	TGCGCCAGCAGCTTGGGCGGAAGAAGCTACGAGCAGTACTTC
TRBV11-3	TRBD1	TRBJ2-7	NA	12	CASSQGTDEQYF	TGTGCCAGCAGCCAAGGGACAGACGAGCAGTACTTC
TRBV18	NA	TRBJ1-4	NA	15	CASSLQGAWGEKLFF	TGTGCCAGCTCACTGCAAGGGGCCTGGGGTGAAAAACTGTTTTTT
TRBV4-1	NA	TRBJ1-3	NA	16	CASSQEGTTSGNTIYF	TGCGCCAGCAGCCAAGAGGGCACAACCTCTGGAAACACCATATATTTT
TRBV5-1	NA	TRBJ2-3	NA	15	CASSLEAGQTDTQYF	TGCGCCAGCAGCTTGGAGGCCGGCCAGACAGATACGCAGTATTTT
TRBV6-5	NA	TRBJ1-2	NA	14	CAIPDRRENYGYTF	TGTGCCATACCGGACAGACGGGAAAACTATGGCTACACCTTC
TRBV14	TRBD2	TRBJ2-5	NA	15	CASSQTSGRAEAQYF	TGTGCCAGCAGCCAGACTAGCGGGAGAGCGGAGGCCCAGTACTTC
TRBV2	NA	TRBJ2-7	NA	12	CASGYGTYEQYF	TGTGCCAGCGGATACGGAACCTACGAGCAGTACTTC
TRBV9	NA	TRBJ2-7	NA	12	CASSPLGGEQYF	TGTGCCAGCAGCCCCCTGGGGGGCGAGCAGTACTTC
TRBV4-1	NA	TRBJ1-3	NA	14	CASSQDPLGNTIYF	TGCGCCAGCAGCCAAGATCCCCTCGGAAACACCATATATTTT
TRBV14	NA	TRBJ2-5	NA	11	CASSQRETQYF	TGTGCCAGCAGCCAAAGGGAGACCCAGTACTTC
TRBV19	NA	TRBJ2-3	NA	15	CASRTTSLSADTQYF	TGTGCCAGTAGGACAACTAGTTTGTCGGCAGATACGCAGTATTTT
TRBV7-9	TRBD1	TRBJ1-1	NA	17	CASSLASRTGACTEAFF	TGTGCCAGCAGCTTAGCGTCCCGAACAGGGGCGTGCACTGAAGCTTTCTTT
TRBV2	TRBD2	TRBJ2-2	NA	14	CASGREFGTGELFF	TGTGCCAGCGGGCGGGAGTTTGGAACCGGGGAGCTGTTTTTT
TRBV28	TRBD1	TRBJ2-2	NA	15	CASRPTGFGTGELFF	TGTGCCAGCAGGCCGACAGGGTTCGGCACCGGGGAGCTGTTTTTT
TRBV6-1	TRBD1	TRBJ2-7	NA	12	CACRQGSYEQYF	TGTGCCTGCAGACAGGGCTCCTACGAGCAGTACTTC
TRBV9	NA	TRBJ2-1	NA	15	CASSVGSETYNEQFF	TGTGCCAGCAGCGTCGGAAGCGAAACCTACAATGAGCAGTTCTTC
TRBV6-5	TRBD2	TRBJ2-5	once	16	CASSYSGTSGSETQYF	TGTGCCAGCAGTTACTCGGGGACTAGCGGGAGTGAGACCCAGTACTTC
TRBV5-1	TRBD1	TRBJ1-3	NA	15	CASSPGTGGGNTIYF	TGCGCCAGCAGCCCCGGGACAGGGGGAGGAAACACCATATATTTT
TRBV7-8	NA	TRBJ1-5	NA	17	CASSLAPPRGADQPQHF	TGTGCCAGCAGCCTAGCCCCCCCCAGGGGCGCGGATCAGCCCCAGCATTTT
TRBV25-1	TRBD2	TRBJ2-1	NA	15	CASSEVTSAYNEQFF	TGTGCCAGCAGTGAAGTCACTAGCGCCTACAATGAGCAGTTCTTC
TRBV4-1	TRBD2	TRBJ2-2	NA	17	CASSQDRAGANTGELFF	TGCGCCAGCAGCCAAGATAGGGCGGGAGCGAACACCGGGGAGCTGTTTTTT
TRBV5-5	TRBD1	TRBJ1-5	NA	14	CASSHTGGNQPQHF	TGTGCCAGCAGCCACACAGGGGGGAATCAGCCCCAGCATTTT
TRBV9	NA	TRBJ2-5	NA	15	CASTPHFGREETQYF	TGTGCCAGCACCCCTCACTTTGGAAGAGAAGAGACCCAGTACTTC
TRBV7-9	TRBD1	TRBJ2-5	NA	14	CASSLTGAKETQYF	TGTGCCAGCAGCTTAACAGGGGCTAAAGAGACCCAGTACTTC
TRBV9	TRBD1	TRBJ1-1	NA	16	CASSVVAGGLNTEAFF	TGTGCCAGCAGCGTAGTTGCAGGGGGCCTGAACACTGAAGCTTTCTTT
TRBV7-9	NA	TRBJ2-1	once	14	CASSYRTIGNEQFF	TGTGCCAGCAGCTACAGGACTATTGGCAATGAGCAGTTCTTC
TRBV5-1	NA	TRBJ1-2	NA	13	CASSEQGDYGYTF	TGCGCCAGCAGCGAACAGGGAGACTATGGCTACACCTTC
TRBV5-1	NA	TRBJ1-3	once	15	CASSPGRSSGNTIYF	TGCGCCAGCAGCCCAGGACGGAGCTCTGGAAACACCATATATTTT
TRBV7-9	TRBD2	TRBJ2-3	NA	16	CASSLALAGVTDTQYF	TGTGCCAGCAGCTTAGCCCTAGCGGGAGTCACAGATACGCAGTATTTT
TRBV7-8	NA	TRBJ2-3	NA	14	CASSQGRSTDTQYF	TGTGCCAGCAGCCAAGGACGGAGCACAGATACGCAGTATTTT
TRBV4-1	TRBD2	TRBJ2-7	NA	17	CASSQAWVSGNTYEQYF	TGCGCCAGCAGCCAGGCCTGGGTTAGCGGGAACACCTACGAGCAGTACTTC
TRBV28	NA	TRBJ1-3	NA	13	CATREPSGNTIYF	TGTGCCACCAGGGAGCCCTCTGGAAACACCATATATTTT
TRBV19	NA	TRBJ2-5	NA	15	CASSIGRQVQETQYF	TGTGCCAGTAGTATAGGTCGGCAGGTACAAGAGACCCAGTACTTC
TRBV19	NA	TRBJ2-3	NA	14	CASSGLIGTDTQYF	TGTGCCAGTAGTGGACTTATAGGAACAGATACGCAGTATTTT
TRBV5-4	TRBD2	TRBJ2-3	NA	16	CASSPDVLAVKDTQYF	TGTGCCAGCAGCCCGGATGTACTAGCGGTGAAAGATACGCAGTATTTT
TRBV7-9	NA	TRBJ2-2	NA	13	CASSPFTAGELFF	TGTGCCAGCAGCCCTTTCACCGCCGGGGAGCTGTTTTTT
TRBV5-1	NA	TRBJ2-2	NA	13	CASSLQWTGELFF	TGCGCCAGCAGCTTACAGTGGACCGGGGAGCTGTTTTTT
TRBV11-2	NA	TRBJ1-1	NA	12	CASSLARSEAFF	TGTGCCAGCAGCTTAGCGCGGTCTGAAGCTTTCTTT
TRBV18	NA	TRBJ2-6	NA	17	CASSPLPQSSGANVLTF	TGTGCCAGCTCACCCCTTCCCCAGAGCTCTGGGGCCAACGTCCTGACTTTC
TRBV20-1	TRBD2	TRBJ2-5	NA	11	CSEGGPETQYF	TGCAGTGAGGGAGGGCCGGAGACCCAGTACTTC
TRBV10-3	NA	TRBJ2-1	NA	15	CAISPRTAGNNEQFF	TGTGCCATCAGTCCCAGGACAGCGGGTAACAATGAGCAGTTCTTC
TRBV5-4	NA	TRBJ2-5	NA	16	CASSLGGRGQQETQYF	TGTGCCAGCAGCTTGGGGGGCAGGGGACAACAAGAGACCCAGTACTTC
TRBV9	NA	TRBJ2-3	NA	16	CASSTRGRGRTDTQYF	TGTGCCAGCAGCACCCGTGGCAGGGGTCGCACAGATACGCAGTATTTT
TRBV5-1	NA	TRBJ2-4	NA	15	CASSAPEGVRNIQYF	TGCGCCAGCAGCGCCCCGGAGGGGGTTAGAAACATTCAGTACTTC
TRBV9	NA	TRBJ2-5	once	14	CASSARTGTETQYF	TGTGCCAGCAGCGCCCGGACGGGAACCGAGACCCAGTACTTC